Below are 4 T cell receptor beta chains sequenced from a single sample in a study of T cell clonality in common variable immunodeficiency. The assay was immunoSEQ multiplex PCR, and TCRdb's table has in-frame clones only and misses some. The sample contains approximately 37,000 clones, none of them singletons. The sequenced sample consisted of peripheral blood mononuclear cells. The origin of the receptors is a person between 18 and 70 years old in good health.

This clone was found many times. The read ends 3 residues before the CDR3 terminus; that terminus is restored from the germline J gene. The J gene is TRBJ1-2, the V gene TRBV10-3; 7 bases map to TRBD1. Germline trimming cut 3 bases from V and 7 bases from J; bases unmatched to any gene: 11. The CDR3 covers 15 residues. CDR1 is ENHRY and CDR2 is SYGVKD in the germline V gene. The sequenced part of the CDR3 DNA is TGTGCCATCAGTGATCCAGGACAGGAAGGTTTTGGC. It translates to CAISDPGQEGFG. The entire CDR3 protein is CAISDPGQEGFGYTF.

Notes on this clone: The read ends 3 residues early relative to the CDR3; the germline J gene fills the gap. V usage is TRBV2 and J usage is TRBJ2-7; tentatively, D is TRBD1 (5 bases). V lost 3 bases to trimming and J lost 3 bases, with 9 bases between them. This CDR3 region has 13 residues. CDR1 and CDR2 from the germline V gene are SNHLY and FYNNEI. The DNA read from the CDR3 is TGTGCCAGCAGTGACAGGGCCAACTACGAG. Translation gives CASSDRANYE. The entire CDR3 sequence reads CASSDRANYEQYF.

This clone was counted at least ten times. Coverage ceases 3 residues before the CDR3 finishes, and the germline J gene fills in the end. The chain employs TRBV18 and TRBJ2-7, with 7 bases lining up with TRBD2. CDR3 length: 13 amino acids. CDR1 is KGHSH, CDR2 LQKENI, per germline. V dropped 4 bases and J dropped 6; count of bases not matched to a gene: 6. CDR3 bases read: TGTGCCAGCTCACGGCTAGCGGTGGGCGAG. Protein product: CASSRLAVGE. The whole CDR3 protein reads CASSRLAVGEQYF.

This clone was counted ten times or more. The read stops 3 residues short of the end of the CDR3; the missing end is completed from the germline J gene. The rearrangement links TRBV7-3 to TRBJ2-2; 7 nucleotides match TRBD2. This CDR3 contains 13 residues. CDR1 and CDR2 from the germline V gene are SGHTA and FQGTGA. The trim removed 6 bases at V and 6 bases at J, leaving 4 bases unmatched. Incomplete CDR3 DNA: TGTGCCAGCAGTTGGGGGGGAGCCGGGGAG. The encoded protein is CASSWGGAGE. The CDR3 in full is CASSWGGAGELFF.